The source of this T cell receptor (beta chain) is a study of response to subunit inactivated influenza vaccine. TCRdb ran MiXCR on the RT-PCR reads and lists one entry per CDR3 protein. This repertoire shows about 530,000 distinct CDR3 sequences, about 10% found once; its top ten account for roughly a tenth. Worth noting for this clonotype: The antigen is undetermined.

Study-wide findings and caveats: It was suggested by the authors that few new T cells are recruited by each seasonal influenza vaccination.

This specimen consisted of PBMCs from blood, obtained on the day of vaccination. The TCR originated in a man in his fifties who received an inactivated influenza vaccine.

CDR3 protein: CASSLPSVRGTGELFF. CDR3 DNA sequence: TGTGCCAGCAGTTTACCGTCTGTCAGGGGGACCGGGGAGCTGTTTTTT. V gene TRBV12-3 or TRBV12-4 combines with J gene TRBJ2-2; 7 bases agree with TRBD1. V trimming: 2 bases; J trimming: 5 bases; junction bases outside the gene matches: 8. The CDR3 consists of 16 residues.